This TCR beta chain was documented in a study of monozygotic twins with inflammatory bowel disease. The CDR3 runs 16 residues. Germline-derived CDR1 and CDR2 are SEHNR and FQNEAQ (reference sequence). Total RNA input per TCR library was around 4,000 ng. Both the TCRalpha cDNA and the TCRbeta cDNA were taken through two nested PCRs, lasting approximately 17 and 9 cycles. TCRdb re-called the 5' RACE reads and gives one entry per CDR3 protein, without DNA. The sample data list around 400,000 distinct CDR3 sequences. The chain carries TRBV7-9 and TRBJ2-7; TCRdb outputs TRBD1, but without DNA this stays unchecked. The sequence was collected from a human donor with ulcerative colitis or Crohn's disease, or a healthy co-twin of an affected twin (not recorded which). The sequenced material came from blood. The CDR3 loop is CASSPRQGAIIYEQYF.